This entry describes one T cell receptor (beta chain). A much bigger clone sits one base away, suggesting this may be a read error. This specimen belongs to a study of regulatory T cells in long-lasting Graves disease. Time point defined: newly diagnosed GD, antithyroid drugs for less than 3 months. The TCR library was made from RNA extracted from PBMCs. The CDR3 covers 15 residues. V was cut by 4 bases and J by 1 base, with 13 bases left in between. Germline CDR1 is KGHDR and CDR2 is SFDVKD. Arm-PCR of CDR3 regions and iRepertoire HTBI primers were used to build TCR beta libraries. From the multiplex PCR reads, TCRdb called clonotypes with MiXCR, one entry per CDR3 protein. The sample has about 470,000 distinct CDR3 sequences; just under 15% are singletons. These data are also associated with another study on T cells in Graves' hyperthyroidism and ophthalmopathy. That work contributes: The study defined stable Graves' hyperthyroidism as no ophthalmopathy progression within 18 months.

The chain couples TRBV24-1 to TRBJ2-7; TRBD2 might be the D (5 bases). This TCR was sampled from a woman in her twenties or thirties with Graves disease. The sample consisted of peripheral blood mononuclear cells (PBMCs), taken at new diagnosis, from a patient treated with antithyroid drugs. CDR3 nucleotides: TGTGCCACCAGTGACGCGGAGAGAGGGTCCTACGAGCAGTACTTC. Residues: CATSDAERGSYEQYF.